The next 17 T cell receptor beta chains were all read from a single sample in a study of blood T cells in healthy people across ages. It was with a sample-barcoded 5' primer and a J-beta primer mix that a second PCR of roughly 7 to 11 cycles was run. TCRdb reanalysed the 5' RACE reads using MiXCR and keeps one entry per CDR3 protein. The table has roughly 800,000 distinct CDR3 sequences, 55% to 70% seen once. Sequenced sample: blood. The receptors derive from a man aged 25 to 40 in good health.

The chain carries TRBV14 and TRBJ2-4; weak D call: TRBD1 (6 bases). This CDR3 contains 20 residues. In germline, CDR1 is SGHDN, CDR2 FVKESK. V lost 2 bases, J lost 0 bases, and 23 bases lay in between. The CDR3 sequence: CASSQSRDTSQILAKNIQYF. CDR3 DNA: TGTGCCAGCAGCCAATCCCGGGACACTTCCCAAATCCTAGCCAAAAACATTCAGTACTTC.

This clonotype was found once. The chain is built from TRBV5-6 and TRBJ2-1, with a possible D match to TRBD2 (5 bases). CDR1 and CDR2 (germline): SGHDT, YYEEEE. The CDR3 sequence is 15 residues long. Trimming removed 4 bases from V and 2 bases from J, with 13 bases in between. CDR3 amino acids: CASSPGSATYNEQFF. In nucleotides, the CDR3 is TGTGCCAGCAGCCCGGGGTCCGCCACCTACAATGAGCAGTTCTTC. The full variable domain, rest sourced from reference TRBV5-6 and TRBJ2-1, is DAGVTQSPTHLIKTRGQQVTLRCSPKSGHDTVSWYQQALGQGPQFIFQYYEEEERQRGNFPDRFSGHQFPNYSSELNVNALLLGDSALYLCASSPGSATYNEQFFGPGTRLTVL.

CDR3 region: CSARYGGGYNEWFF. DNA for the CDR3: TGCAGTGCTCGCTACGGCGGGGGCTACAATGAGTGGTTCTTC. This chain joins TRBV20-1 and TRBJ2-1; maybe TRBD2 (7 bases). This CDR3 has 14 residues. V was pared by 5 bases and J by 15 bases, with 26 bases between. Germline values: CDR1 DFQATT, CDR2 SNEGSKA (reference sequence).

The chain couples TRBV28 to TRBJ1-2; D is possibly TRBD1 (6 bases). The CDR3 covers 16 residues. CDR1 and CDR2 (germline): MDHEN, SYDVKM. Trimming took 4 bases from V and 4 from J, leaving 19 bases between them. The CDR3 sequence: CASSYYHYRDGYGYTF. CDR3 nucleotide sequence: TGTGCCAGCAGTTACTACCATTACAGGGACGGCTATGGCTACACCTTC.

The gene calls are TRBV3-1 and TRBJ2-5; D not certain. This CDR3 region has 16 residues. Between the trimmed V and J ends, which lost 5 bases and 11 bases, there was a span of 27 bases. Germline-derived CDR1 and CDR2 are LGHDT and YNNKEL (reference sequence). The DNA of the CDR3 is TGTGCCAGCAGCGTATACCTCACCCTCTCTCCCCTTGAGCAGTACTTC. It specifies CASSVYLTLSPLEQYF.

The V call is TRBV12-3 or TRBV12-4, the J call TRBJ2-3; D may be TRBD1 (6 bases). This CDR3 has 14 residues. Trimming removed 6 bases at V and 2 bases at J, with 12 bases between. The DNA of the CDR3 is TGTGCCAGCAGGGGGGACATTTTCACAGATACGCAGTATTTT. Its protein is CASRGDIFTDTQYF.

The chain has TRBV6-6 and TRBJ2-5, with D perhaps TRBD1 (5 bases). The V end was cut by 4 bases, the J end by 11 bases, with 14 bases between. CDR3 size: 12 residues. Per germline, CDR1 MNHNY and CDR2 SVGAGI (reference sequence). CDR3 sequence reads: CASSSSTSGQYF. The CDR3 region has the DNA TGTGCCAGCAGTTCGTCGACGTCAGGGCAGTACTTC.

This clonotype was seen only a few times. The chain carries TRBV20-1 and TRBJ2-3, with a possible D match to TRBD2 (5 bases). CDR1 and CDR2 (germline): DFQATT, SNEGSKA (reference sequence). The CDR3 is 17 amino acids. V lost 6 bases to trimming and J lost 5 bases, with 27 bases between them. This CDR3 reads CSASGAILHPDRDTQYF. The DNA for the CDR3 is TGCAGTGCGAGCGGTGCGATCCTCCACCCCGACCGAGATACGCAGTATTTT.

The chain carries TRBV7-2 and TRBJ2-4; 13 bases align to TRBD2. The CDR3 is 18 amino acids. The V gene end was trimmed by 4 bases and the J gene end by 3 bases; junction bases not matched to a gene: 9. CDR1 and CDR2 (germline): SGHTA, FQGNSA. The CDR3 sequence is CTSSSGGLAGKVKNIQYF. CDR3 nucleotides: TGTACCAGCAGCTCAGGGGGACTAGCGGGAAAAGTCAAAAACATTCAGTACTTC.

The genes are TRBV20-1 and TRBJ1-2; unclear D gene. Trimming pared 6 bases from V and 0 bases from J, leaving 8 bases between. The germline V gene encodes CDR1 DFQATT and CDR2 SNEGSKA (reference sequence). The CDR3 totals 12 residues. CDR3: CSAQTSNYGYTF. The CDR3 region has the DNA TGCAGTGCGCAGACTTCTAACTATGGCTACACCTTC.

This chain connects TRBV16 to TRBJ2-5; D remains unclear. The CDR3 totals 12 residues. Trimming removed 0 bases at V and 7 bases at J, with 6 bases between. CDR1 is KGHSY and CDR2 is FQNENV in the germline V gene. This chain's CDR3 is CASSQSARTQYF. In DNA, the CDR3 is TGTGCCAGCAGCCAATCAGCACGGACCCAGTACTTC. The entire variable domain, with the rest obtained from reference TRBV16 and TRBJ2-5, is as follows: GEEVAQTPKHLVRGEGQKAKLYCAPIKGHSYVFWYQQVLKNEFKFLISFQNENVFDETGMPKERFSAKCLPNSPCSLEIQATKLEDSAVYFCASSQSARTQYFGPGTRLLVL.

The chain combines TRBV4-3 with TRBJ2-1; the D gene is possibly TRBD2 (6 bases). V was cut by 0 bases and J by 8 bases, with 11 bases left in between. The CDR3 runs to 14 residues. Germline CDR1 LGHNA, CDR2 YSLEER. The DNA for the CDR3 is TGCGCCAGCAGCCAAGATGGGGAGGTCCATGAGCAGTTCTTC. This codes for CASSQDGEVHEQFF.

This clonotype was detected only once. The rearrangement joins TRBV7-2 to TRBJ2-7; 9 nucleotides line up with TRBD2. Trimming removed 1 base from V and 4 bases from J; junction bases left unmatched: 8. The CDR3 consists of 16 residues. Germline V gene data show CDR1 as SGHTA and CDR2 as FQGNSA. CDR3 in DNA: TGTGCCAGCAGCTTAGAGGCGACTAGCGGAGTGTACGAGCAGTACTTC. Translating gives CASSLEATSGVYEQYF. Full variable domain (remainder filled in from reference TRBV7-2 and TRBJ2-7): GAGVSQSPSNKVTEKGKDVELRCDPISGHTALYWYRQSLGQGLEFLIYFQGNSAPDKSGLPSDRFSAERTGGSVSTLTIQRTQQEDSAVYLCASSLEATSGVYEQYFGPGTRLTVT.

This clonotype was seen only a few times. The chain joins TRBV10-3 to TRBJ1-2; TRBD1 matches at 7 bases. The CDR3 sequence is 13 residues long. V was clipped by 2 bases and J by 6 bases; unmatched bases: 3. Germline V CDR1 and CDR2: ENHRY, SYGVKD. This chain's CDR3 is CAISEGQEDGYTF. In DNA, the CDR3 is TGTGCCATCAGTGAGGGACAGGAGGATGGCTACACCTTC.

The V and J genes are TRBV3-1 and TRBJ2-6, with D possibly matching TRBD1 (6 bases). The CDR3 length is 17 residues. The V gene's germline CDR1 is LGHDT and CDR2 YNNKEL (reference sequence). The V and J ends lost 1 base and 4 bases respectively, with 14 bases between them. The CDR3, as DNA: TGTGCCAGCAGCCAAGGGGGGCCGGTTACAGGGGCCAACGTCCTGACTTTC. This encodes CASSQGGPVTGANVLTF.

In its sample, this clonotype was seen once. The V and J genes are TRBV20-1 and TRBJ2-1; the match to TRBD1 covers 11 bases. The CDR3 is 14 residues long. The junction had 6 bases not matched to a gene; V was cut back by 3 bases and J by 8 bases. Per germline, CDR1 DFQATT and CDR2 SNEGSKA (reference sequence). Here the CDR3 reads CSARDRGRPYEQFF. As DNA, the CDR3 is TGCAGTGCTAGGGACAGGGGGCGTCCGTATGAGCAGTTCTTC.

In its sample, this clonotype was seen a few times. The rearrangement links TRBV20-1 to TRBJ2-4, with TRBD2 matching 8 bases. V gave up 3 bases and J gave up 7 bases; unmatched junction bases: 8. CDR3 length equals 14 residues. Germline-derived CDR1 and CDR2 are DFQATT and SNEGSKA (reference sequence). The CDR3 sequence: CSASGGTRGNIQYF. CDR3 coding DNA: TGCAGTGCTAGTGGTGGGACTAGGGGGAACATTCAGTACTTC.